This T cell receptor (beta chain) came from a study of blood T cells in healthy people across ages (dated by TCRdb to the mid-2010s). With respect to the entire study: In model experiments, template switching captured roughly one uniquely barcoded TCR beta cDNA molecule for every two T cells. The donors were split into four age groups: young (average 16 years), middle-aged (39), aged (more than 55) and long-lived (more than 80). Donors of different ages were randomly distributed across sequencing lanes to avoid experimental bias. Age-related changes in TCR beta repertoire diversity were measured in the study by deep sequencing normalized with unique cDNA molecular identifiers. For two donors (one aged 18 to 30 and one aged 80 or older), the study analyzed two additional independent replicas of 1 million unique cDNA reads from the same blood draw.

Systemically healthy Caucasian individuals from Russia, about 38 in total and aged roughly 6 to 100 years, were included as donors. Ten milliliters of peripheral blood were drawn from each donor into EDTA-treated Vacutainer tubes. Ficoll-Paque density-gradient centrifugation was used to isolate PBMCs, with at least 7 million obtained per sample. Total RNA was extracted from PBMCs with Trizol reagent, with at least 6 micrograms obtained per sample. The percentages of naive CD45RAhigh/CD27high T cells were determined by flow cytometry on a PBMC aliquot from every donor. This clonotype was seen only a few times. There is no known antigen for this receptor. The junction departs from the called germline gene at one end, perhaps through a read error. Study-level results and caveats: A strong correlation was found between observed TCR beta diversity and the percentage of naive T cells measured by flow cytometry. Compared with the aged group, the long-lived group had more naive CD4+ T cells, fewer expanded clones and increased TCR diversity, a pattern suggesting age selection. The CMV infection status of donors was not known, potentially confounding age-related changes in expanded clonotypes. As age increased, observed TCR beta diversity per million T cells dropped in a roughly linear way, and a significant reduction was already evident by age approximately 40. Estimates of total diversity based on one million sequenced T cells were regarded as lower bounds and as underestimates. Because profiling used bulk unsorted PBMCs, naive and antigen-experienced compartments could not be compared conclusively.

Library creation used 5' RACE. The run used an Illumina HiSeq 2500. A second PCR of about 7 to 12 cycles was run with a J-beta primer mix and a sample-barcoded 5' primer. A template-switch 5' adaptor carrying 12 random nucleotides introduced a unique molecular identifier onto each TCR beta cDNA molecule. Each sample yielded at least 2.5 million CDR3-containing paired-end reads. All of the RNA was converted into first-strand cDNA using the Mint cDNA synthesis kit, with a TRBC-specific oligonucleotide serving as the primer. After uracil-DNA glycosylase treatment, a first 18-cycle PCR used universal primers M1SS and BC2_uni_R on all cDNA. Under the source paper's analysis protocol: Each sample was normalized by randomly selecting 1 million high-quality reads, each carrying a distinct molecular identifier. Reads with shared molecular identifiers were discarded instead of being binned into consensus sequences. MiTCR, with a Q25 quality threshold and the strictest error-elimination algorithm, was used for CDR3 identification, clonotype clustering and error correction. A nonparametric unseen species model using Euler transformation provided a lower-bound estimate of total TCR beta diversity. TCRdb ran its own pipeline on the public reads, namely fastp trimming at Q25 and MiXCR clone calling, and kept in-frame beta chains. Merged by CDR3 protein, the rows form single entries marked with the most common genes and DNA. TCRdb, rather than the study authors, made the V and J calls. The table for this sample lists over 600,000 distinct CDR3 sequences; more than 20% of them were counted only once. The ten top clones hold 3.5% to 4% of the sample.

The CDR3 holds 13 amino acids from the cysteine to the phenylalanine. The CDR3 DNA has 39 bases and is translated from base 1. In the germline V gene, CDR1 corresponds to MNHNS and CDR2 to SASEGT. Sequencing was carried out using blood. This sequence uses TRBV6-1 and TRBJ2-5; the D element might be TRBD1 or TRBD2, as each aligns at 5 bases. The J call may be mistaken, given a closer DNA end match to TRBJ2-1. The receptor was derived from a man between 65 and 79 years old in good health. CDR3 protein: CASRGTVYNEQFF. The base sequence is TGTGCCAGCAGGGGGACGGTCTACAACGAGCAGTTCTTC.